The 22 T cell receptor beta chains in this list originate from one sample, sequenced in a study of T cell responses to AZD1222 COVID-19 vaccine. Method: immunoSEQ multiplex PCR; TCRdb's copy keeps in-frame clones and lacks some. The table has approximately 100,000 clones, 70% to 90% seen once; the top ten hold less than 2.5%. The sequenced sample was peripheral blood, obtained 28 days after the second AZD1222 dose. All receptors come from an adult who received the AZD1222 COVID-19 vaccine.

This chain connects TRBV4-3 to TRBJ2-7; D gene ambiguous. Germline assignment: CDR1 LGHNA and CDR2 YSLEER. V was cut by 1 base and J by 0 bases, with 16 bases left in between. The CDR3 is made up of 17 amino acids. The CDR3 sequence: CASSQVLRTRSSYEQYF. The CDR3 DNA reads TGCGCCAGCAGCCAAGTTCTTCGGACGCGAAGCTCCTACGAGCAGTACTTC.

V gene TRBV5-1 combines with J gene TRBJ2-7; D could derive from TRBD1 or TRBD2 (5 bases each). The germline gives CDR1 SGHRS, CDR2 YFSETQ. V was trimmed by 4 bases and J by 2 bases, leaving 13 bases between them. The length of the CDR3 is 14 residues. The CDR3 DNA sequence: TGCGCCAGCAGCCGGACCGGGACCCCCTACGAGCAGTACTTC. This encodes CASSRTGTPYEQYF.

The chain joins TRBV27 to TRBJ2-7, with 9 positions matching TRBD1. After removal of 5 bases from V and 3 bases from J, the junction contained 5 bases not matched to a gene. The length of the CDR3 is 14 residues. Germline V gene lookup returns CDR1 MNHEY and CDR2 SMNVEV (reference sequence). CDR3 sequence reads: CASSPRDRDYEQYF. CDR3 nucleotide sequence: TGTGCCAGCAGTCCACGGGACAGGGACTACGAGCAGTACTTC.

The rearrangement uses TRBV14 and TRBJ1-2; perhaps TRBD1 as D (5 bases). V was trimmed by 4 bases and J by 5 bases, leaving 14 bases between them. CDR3 size: 14 residues. Germline assignment: CDR1 SGHDN and CDR2 FVKESK. The CDR3 DNA follows: TGTGCCAGCAGCCCCTCCGGGACGGTTTATGGCTACACCTTC. This sequence encodes CASSPSGTVYGYTF.

This clone was observed a single time. The chain carries TRBV9 and TRBJ1-1; 7 bases are a match to TRBD1. The CDR3 consists of 14 residues. Trimming cost V 0 bases and J 3 bases; bases outside gene matches: 2. Germline values: CDR1 SGDLS, CDR2 YYNGEE. CDR3 sequence reads: CASSVVQGHTEAFF. CDR3 in DNA: TGTGCCAGCAGCGTAGTACAGGGGCACACTGAAGCTTTCTTT.

The chain is built from TRBV7-8 and TRBJ1-1, with D uncertain. V shed 1 base and J shed 4 bases, with 7 bases lying between them. This CDR3 contains 13 residues. In germline, CDR1 is SGHVS, CDR2 FQNEAQ. The CDR3 loop is CASSLGEGTEAFF. CDR3 DNA sequence: TGTGCCAGCAGCTTAGGAGAGGGCACTGAAGCTTTCTTT.

The chain recombines TRBV4-1 with TRBJ2-2, with TRBD1 matching over 7 bases. Trimming removed 4 bases from V and 0 bases from J; junction bases left unmatched: 8. The CDR3 runs 17 residues. Germline-derived CDR1 and CDR2 are MGHRA and YSYEKL. The CDR3: CASSRSPTGANTGELFF. The CDR3 DNA is TGCGCCAGCAGCCGGTCCCCCACAGGGGCGAACACCGGGGAGCTGTTTTTT.

J is TRBJ2-2 and V is TRBV28; weak D call: TRBD1 (6 bases). Germline assignment: CDR1 MDHEN and CDR2 SYDVKM. V lost 3 bases, J lost 1 base, and 15 bases lay in between. This CDR3 comprises 17 residues. The CDR3 bases are TGTGCCAGCAGTTTTCCGTTAGACAGGCGGAACACCGGGGAGCTGTTTTTT. Protein sequence: CASSFPLDRRNTGELFF.

The chain couples TRBV4-3 to TRBJ2-7, with D possibly matching TRBD2 (6 bases). The CDR3 runs 16 residues. The V gene's germline CDR1 is LGHNA and CDR2 YSLEER. The V and J ends lost 0 bases and 0 bases respectively, with 12 bases between them. The CDR3 DNA follows: TGCGCCAGCAGCCAAGATCCCGCGGGGAGCTCCTACGAGCAGTACTTC. Protein: CASSQDPAGSSYEQYF.

This chain connects TRBV24-1 to TRBJ2-2; unclear D gene. CDR1 is KGHDR and CDR2 is SFDVKD in the germline V gene. Trimming took off 0 bases at V and 3 bases at J, with 7 bases between the two ends. The CDR3 covers 15 residues. Here the CDR3 reads CATSDLDIYTGELFF. The CDR3 DNA is TGTGCCACCAGTGATTTGGACATCTACACCGGGGAGCTGTTTTTT.

This sequence joins TRBV3-1 (or the pseudogene TRBV3-2) and TRBJ1-1; D remains unclear. Germline V CDR1 and CDR2: LGHDT, YNNKEL (reference sequence). The CDR3 is made up of 13 amino acids. The V end was cut by 7 bases, the J end by 9 bases, with 18 bases between. CDR3 sequence (DNA): TGTGCCAGCACCCCCACAGAGACCATGAAAGCTTTCTTT. Translated: CASTPTETMKAFF.

In regard to this clone: Because the CDR3 is missing its conserved closing phenylalanine or tryptophan, this is likely a read error. No DNA is shown, since the ends of the CDR3 on it are uncertain; the CDR3 is the one TCRdb lists. The gene calls are TRBV6-4 and TRBJ1-6; TRBD1 was called by the table and not checked on the DNA. From its first to its last residue, the CDR3 has 11 amino acids. The germline V gene encodes CDR1 MRHNA and CDR2 SNTAGT. The CDR3 loop reads CASRTTESKGS.

The V gene is TRBV28, the J gene TRBJ1-2; D unresolved. Trimming cost V 5 bases and J 7 bases, with 11 bases left between them. CDR1 and CDR2 from the germline V gene are MDHEN and SYDVKM. This CDR3 spans 12 amino acids. The CDR3 region has the DNA TGTGCCAGCAGTCCATCAGGAATTGGCTACACCTTC. Its translation is CASSPSGIGYTF.

The genes are TRBV5-1 and TRBJ2-2, with 7 bases aligning to TRBD1. This CDR3 spans 14 amino acids. CDR1 and CDR2 (germline): SGHRS, YFSETQ. With 1 base clipped from V and 3 bases from J, the junction kept 0 bases outside the gene matches. CDR3 sequence: CASSLQGDTGELFF. CDR3 DNA sequence: TGCGCCAGCAGCTTGCAGGGGGACACCGGGGAGCTGTTTTTT.

The chain carries TRBV5-1 and TRBJ1-1; D is uncertain. Germline lookup yields CDR1 SGHRS and CDR2 YFSETQ. V dropped 0 bases and J dropped 7 bases, with 13 bases sitting between them. The CDR3 sequence is 14 residues long. CDR3 nucleotides: TGCGCCAGCAGCTTGGAGGTCTTCTCTGGTGAAGCTTTCTTT. Translated: CASSLEVFSGEAFF.

This clone has just a few counts. This chain connects TRBV7-2 to TRBJ2-7, with D unresolved. Germline values: CDR1 SGHTA, CDR2 FQGNSA. V was trimmed by 1 base and J by 0 bases, leaving 7 bases between them. The CDR3 is made up of 14 amino acids. The CDR3 coding sequence is TGTGCCAGCAGCTTAGAGGCTAGCTCCTACGAGCAGTACTTC. Encoded protein: CASSLEASSYEQYF.

Of note for this clone: This CDR3 is also generated by other DNA sequences in the sample. The chain combines TRBV5-6 with TRBJ2-7; 8 bases match TRBD1. V lost 4 bases and J lost 2; bases outside the gene matches: 5. Germline lookup yields CDR1 SGHDT and CDR2 YYEEEE. The CDR3 totals 14 residues. CDR3 in DNA: TGTGCCAGCAGCACAGGACAGGGAACCTACGAGCAGTACTTC. Protein: CASSTGQGTYEQYF. The complete variable domain, with remaining parts taken from reference TRBV5-6 and TRBJ2-7, reads DAGVTQSPTHLIKTRGQQVTLRCSPKSGHDTVSWYQQALGQGPQFIFQYYEEEERQRGNFPDRFSGHQFPNYSSELNVNALLLGDSALYLCASSTGQGTYEQYFGPGTRLTVT.

This sequence joins TRBV11-2 and TRBJ1-2; D remains ambiguous. The CDR3 totals 13 residues. Per the germline V gene, CDR1 is SGHAT and CDR2 is FQNNGV. V lost 5 bases and J 1 base, leaving 8 bases between the germline ends. The CDR3 loop is CASSPDGNYGYTF. The CDR3 DNA is TGTGCCAGCAGCCCGGACGGTAACTATGGCTACACCTTC.

The chain combines TRBV7-2 with TRBJ1-3; D gene unclear. The CDR3 totals 14 residues. Germline CDR1 SGHTA, CDR2 FQGNSA. V was pared by 1 base and J by 4 bases, with 8 bases between. The CDR3, as DNA: TGTGCCAGCAGCTTAGGCTCGAGGGGAAACACCATATATTTT. It specifies CASSLGSRGNTIYF. The whole variable domain, filled in from reference TRBV7-2 and TRBJ1-3, reads GAGVSQSPSNKVTEKGKDVELRCDPISGHTALYWYRQSLGQGLEFLIYFQGNSAPDKSGLPSDRFSAERTGGSVSTLTIQRTQQEDSAVYLCASSLGSRGNTIYFGEGSWLTVV.

The genes are TRBV9 and TRBJ1-1; D not certain. This CDR3 contains 14 residues. Trimming shortened V by 3 bases and J by 5 bases, and 14 bases separated the two germline ends. The V gene's germline CDR1 is SGDLS and CDR2 YYNGEE. The CDR3 here is CASSGEPHVTEAFF. The CDR3 DNA sequence: TGTGCCAGCAGCGGTGAACCACACGTAACTGAAGCTTTCTTT.

Notes on this clone: At one boundary the junction diverges from the germline segment, which might be a read error. V and J are TRBV18 and TRBJ1-4; unclear D gene. The CDR3 runs to 11 residues. The germline V gene encodes CDR1 KGHSH and CDR2 LQKENI. The CDR3 DNA reads as TGTGCCAGCTCATCTGCTAGGACCTGGACTTTT. Translated, it gives CASSSARTWTF.

V usage is TRBV3-1 (or the pseudogene TRBV3-2) and J usage is TRBJ1-2; D may be TRBD1 (6 bases). CDR1 and CDR2 (germline): LGHDT, YNNKEL (reference sequence). The V gene lost 0 bases and the J gene lost 4 bases, with 21 bases spanning the gap. The CDR3 totals 18 residues. CDR3 nucleotides: TGTGCCAGCAGCCAAGATACTAGGCAGGGGCCTTTTTCCTATGGCTACACCTTC. This translates into CASSQDTRQGPFSYGYTF.